Detailed here is one T cell receptor beta chain. Its antigen is still unknown. The sample carries other DNA sequences with the same CDR3. The record originates from a study of CD8+ T cells in alopecia areata. Study-level points and caveats: Patients showed less clear TCR sequence sharing than mice, possibly partly because of HLA diversity. Relative to normal scalp, lesional scalp, especially alopecia totalis/universalis, showed higher clonality.

Individuals with alopecia areata gave both lesional scalp punch biopsies and peripheral blood for collection. cDNA prepared by RNA extraction and subsequent reverse transcription served as the template for sequencing. Profiled with immunoSEQ multiplex PCR; TCRdb holds only in-frame clones, not every one. The data contain 140,000 or so clones, approximately 50% of them singletons. The CDR3 runs to 13 residues. Trimming at V came to 5 bases and at J to 3 bases, leaving 1 base not matched to a gene. Germline CDR1 is SNHLY and CDR2 is FYNNEI. Sample: CD4+ T cells sorted from blood, taken at week 0. The chain joins TRBV2 to TRBJ2-7; TRBD1 matches 10 bases. This TCR derives from a human donor with alopecia areata. For the CDR3, the DNA is TGTGCCAGCAGTCGGGACAGGGGCTACGAGCAGTACTTC. Its translation: CASSRDRGYEQYF. The whole variable domain, remainder taken from reference TRBV2 and TRBJ2-7, is EPEVTQTPSHQVTQMGQEVILRCVPISNHLYFYWYRQILGQKVEFLVSFYNNEISEKSEIFDDQFSVERPDGSNFTLKIRSTKLEDSAMYFCASSRDRGYEQYFGPGTRLTVT.